A selection of T cell receptor beta chains follows, all from one sample in a study of identical twins. One entry per CDR3 protein results from TCRdb running MiXCR on the 5' RACE reads. Found here are about 240,000 distinct CDR3 sequences, about an eighth of them singletons; the top ten hold roughly 3.7%. This sample also appeared in a second study, on yellow fever vaccine responses in identical twins.

The sequenced sample consisted of memory (CD45RO+) T cells sorted from blood. These receptor sequences come from a woman between 18 and 29 years old in good health. Each CDR3 is given with its conserved first and last residue. Expanded clones are given a class, and other clones once, few, many or no size at all.

CDR3: CSARGINTANTGELFF
V: TRBV20-1
J: TRBJ2-2
size: few

CDR3: CASSQEKVAKNYGYTF
V: TRBV4-2
J: TRBJ1-2
size: many

CDR3: CACSRLTGLAGVSSYEQYF
V: TRBV3-1
J: TRBJ2-7
size: NA

CDR3: CASSQRLAGSYNEQFF
V: TRBV4-3
J: TRBJ2-1
size: medium-sized

CDR3: CSARVPPSGTSEGPGETQYF
V: TRBV20-1
J: TRBJ2-5
size: NA

CDR3: CSVEGVWDNEAFF
V: TRBV29-1
J: TRBJ1-1
size: many

CDR3: CASSFLAGRTQYF
V: TRBV28
J: TRBJ2-5
size: once

CDR3: CSAIKPGQGGEQYF
V: TRBV20-1
J: TRBJ2-7
size: few

CDR3: CASSLNRRGQETQYF
V: TRBV5-8
J: TRBJ2-5
size: NA

CDR3: CASSFLRGGEQFF
V: TRBV12-3/TRBV12-4
J: TRBJ2-1
size: many

CDR3: CATSEGYNEQFF
V: TRBV24-1
J: TRBJ2-1
size: NA

CDR3: CASSFGQGKAYEQYF
V: TRBV27
J: TRBJ2-7
size: NA

CDR3: CASSPPGSGADTQYF
V: TRBV5-1
J: TRBJ2-3
size: many

CDR3: CASAFLGGAYEQYF
V: TRBV5-5
J: TRBJ2-7
size: NA

CDR3: CAIQDYSYNEQFF
V: TRBV10-3
J: TRBJ2-1
size: few

CDR3: CSVDDRGAGVYGYTF
V: TRBV29-1
J: TRBJ1-2
size: few

CDR3: CASSVGPGQGGRSRTGELFF
V: TRBV9
J: TRBJ2-2
size: NA

CDR3: CATSRGGANEKLFF
V: TRBV15
J: TRBJ1-4
size: NA

CDR3: CASSQRFGGQETQYF
V: TRBV11-2
J: TRBJ2-5
size: NA

CDR3: CASCSRGTGELFF
V: TRBV12-3/TRBV12-4
J: TRBJ2-2
size: many

CDR3: CASSLQGDSPLHF
V: TRBV7-2
J: TRBJ1-6
size: many

CDR3: CASSQGGSASGQETQYF
V: TRBV14
J: TRBJ2-5
size: few

CDR3: CASSSLGQGKTEAFF
V: TRBV6-2/TRBV6-3
J: TRBJ1-1
size: few

CDR3: CASSQTGQIKGETQYF
V: TRBV4-3
J: TRBJ2-5
size: NA

CDR3: CASSGGGTEAFF
V: TRBV2
J: TRBJ1-1
size: many

CDR3: CATGPLRVTEAFF
V: TRBV7-2
J: TRBJ1-1
size: NA

CDR3: CASSPGYSSYNEQFF
V: TRBV6-1
J: TRBJ2-1
size: NA

CDR3: CATSGLESSYEQYF
V: TRBV18
J: TRBJ2-7
size: NA

CDR3: CASSYGGIGETQYF
V: TRBV6-2/TRBV6-3
J: TRBJ2-5
size: few

CDR3: CAISGSGGPKNIQYF
V: TRBV10-3
J: TRBJ2-4
size: NA

CDR3: CASSHRGFTDTQYF
V: TRBV2
J: TRBJ2-3
size: few

CDR3: CASSQKLAALQETQYF
V: TRBV3-1
J: TRBJ2-5
size: NA

CDR3: CASSPESDYTQYF
V: TRBV7-8
J: TRBJ2-3
size: NA